This passage covers 32 T cell receptor beta chains from one sample sequenced in a study of cytomegalovirus exposure and HLA in healthy donors. Both 60 Vbeta primers and 13 Jbeta primers went into the PCR. Clones were read by immunoSEQ multiplex PCR, and TCRdb kept only the in-frame ones, dropping some. The sample carries about 93,000 clones, approximately 72% recorded once. The sequenced sample was PBMCs. Source of these receptors: a middle-aged woman in good health and CMV-seronegative.

V and J are TRBV15 and TRBJ2-5, with TRBD1 matching 8 bases. Per the germline V gene, CDR1 is LNHNV and CDR2 is YYDKDF (reference sequence). CDR3 size: 16 residues. Trimming took 1 base from V and 1 from J; bases not matched to a gene: 5. This CDR3 is CATSRVDRVFQETQYF. Written as DNA, the CDR3 is TGTGCCACCAGCAGAGTGGACAGGGTATTCCAAGAGACCCAGTACTTC.

The chain has TRBV29-1 and TRBJ1-2; D is undetermined. V was cut by 3 bases and J by 2 bases, with 19 bases left in between. The CDR3 spans 16 residues. Germline V CDR1 and CDR2: SQVTM, ANQGSEA. CDR3 in amino acids: CSVDRSPQTLNYGYTF. The CDR3, as DNA: TGCAGCGTTGATAGATCCCCCCAAACTTTAAACTATGGCTACACCTTC.

V is TRBV11-2 and J is TRBJ2-2; 13 nucleotides line up with TRBD2. Trimming cost V 5 bases and J 0 bases; bases outside gene matches: 9. CDR1 is SGHAT, CDR2 FQNNGV, per germline. The CDR3 runs to 19 residues. The CDR3 sequence: CASSAGPGLAGSNTGELFF. The CDR3 region has the DNA TGTGCCAGCAGCGCAGGGCCGGGACTAGCGGGATCGAACACCGGGGAGCTGTTTTTT.

The chain carries TRBV28 and TRBJ2-3; 7 nucleotides agree with TRBD1. Germline V gene data show CDR1 as MDHEN and CDR2 as SYDVKM. This CDR3 is built from 15 residues. Trimming cost V 2 bases and J 3 bases; bases outside gene matches: 5. The CDR3 loop is CASSLGVRGTDTQYF. CDR3 DNA: TGTGCCAGCAGTTTAGGGGTCAGGGGGACAGATACGCAGTATTTT.

The chain carries TRBV10-3 and TRBJ2-3, with D possibly TRBD2 on 5 matching bases. Trimming pared 7 bases from V and 6 bases from J, leaving 17 bases between. In germline, CDR1 is ENHRY, CDR2 SYGVKD. This CDR3 is built from 14 residues. CDR3 bases: TGTGCCATCACGGGTCAGGAGGTTGGCGATACGCAGTATTTT. Translation gives CAITGQEVGDTQYF.

V is TRBV5-8 and J is TRBJ1-5, with unresolved D. CDR1 is SGHTS and CDR2 is YDEGEE in the germline V gene. The CDR3 sequence is 14 residues long. Trimming pared 5 bases from V and 2 bases from J, leaving 11 bases between. DNA of the CDR3: TGTGCCAGCAGGCCCGGACTAGGCAATCAGCCCCAGCATTTT. The encoded protein is CASRPGLGNQPQHF. Full variable domain (missing parts from reference TRBV5-8 and TRBJ1-5): EAGVTQSPTHLIKTRGQQATLRCSPISGHTSVYWYQQALGLGLQFLLWYDEGEERNRGNFPPRFSGRQFPNYSSELNVNALELEDSALYLCASRPGLGNQPQHFGDGTRLSIL.

V and J are TRBV21-1 and TRBJ1-5; the DNA was not used to check the table's D call, TRBD1. TRBV21-1 is an annotated pseudogene. This CDR3 region has 15 residues. The CDR3 spells CASSESTGVGQPQHF. The CDR3 DNA sequence: TGTGCCAGCAGCGAGTCGACAGGGGTAGGGCAGCCCCAGCATTTT.

The chain couples TRBV29-1 to TRBJ1-1; tentative D call: TRBD1 (6 bases). Trimming shortened V by 6 bases and J by 1 base, and 9 bases separated the two germline ends. This CDR3 has 12 residues. The germline V gene encodes CDR1 SQVTM and CDR2 ANQGSEA. CDR3 sequence (DNA): TGCAGCGTAGGGACACCGAACACTGAAGCTTTCTTT. Translated, it gives CSVGTPNTEAFF.

Comments on this clone: Other DNA sequences within the sample encode an identical CDR3. The chain employs TRBV29-1 and TRBJ2-7, with TRBD1 matching over 7 bases. Germline values: CDR1 SQVTM, CDR2 ANQGSEA. This CDR3 contains 12 residues. Trimming removed 8 bases from V and 4 bases from J; junction bases left unmatched: 8. Here the CDR3 DNA reads TGCAGCACCCGGGACAGCCTTTACGAGCAGTACTTC. Translated, it gives CSTRDSLYEQYF.

The rearrangement uses TRBV5-4 and TRBJ1-1; D possibly corresponds to TRBD1 (6 bases). The CDR3 consists of 14 residues. Germline CDR1 reads SGHNT; CDR2 reads YYREEE (reference sequence). Trimming removed 3 bases from V and 3 bases from J, with 12 bases in between. Written as DNA, the CDR3 is TGTGCCAGCAGCTACAGGGTCGGGGACACTGAAGCTTTCTTT. Amino acid sequence: CASSYRVGDTEAFF. The entire variable domain, with the rest obtained from reference TRBV5-4 and TRBJ1-1, is as follows: ETGVTQSPTHLIKTRGQQVTLRCSSQSGHNTVSWYQQALGQGPQFIFQYYREEENGRGNFPPRFSGLQFPNYSSELNVNALELDDSALYLCASSYRVGDTEAFFGQGTRLTVV.

This chain connects TRBV4-2 to TRBJ2-2, with D perhaps TRBD1 (6 bases). CDR3 length: 14 residues. Trimming removed 4 bases at V and 4 bases at J, with 10 bases between. Germline lookup yields CDR1 LGHNA and CDR2 YNFKEQ. The DNA for the CDR3 is TGTGCCAGCAGCCCTAGACAGGCCACCGGGGAGCTGTTTTTT. Translated, it gives CASSPRQATGELFF.

The chain is built from TRBV28 and TRBJ1-5; the match to TRBD1 covers 11 bases. The CDR3 runs to 16 residues. Germline assignment: CDR1 MDHEN and CDR2 SYDVKM. Trimming removed 6 bases from V and 1 base from J; junction bases left unmatched: 5. CDR3 sequence (DNA): TGTGCCAGCAGCGGACAGGGGGCAATGAGCAATCAGCCCCAGCATTTT. This gives the protein CASSGQGAMSNQPQHF.

The chain uses TRBV18 and TRBJ2-5; D gene ambiguous. The DNA end lines up better with TRBJ2-7; the J call may be wrong. CDR1 KGHSH and CDR2 LQKENI come from the germline V gene. CDR3 length equals 14 residues. Written as DNA, the CDR3 is TGTGCCAGCTCACCACCATGGGACTCCTACGAGCAGTACTTC. It yields the protein CASSPPWDSYEQYF.

The V and J genes are TRBV7-2 and TRBJ1-3; maybe TRBD1 (6 bases). There are 15 residues in the CDR3. V was pared by 7 bases and J by 1 base, with 14 bases between. Germline V CDR1 and CDR2: SGHTA, FQGNSA. CDR3 DNA: TGTGCCAGCACCCAACAGGGATTGTCTGGAAACACCATATATTTT. Protein: CASTQQGLSGNTIYF.

This sequence joins TRBV5-1 and TRBJ1-1; D gene uncertain. Germline CDR1 reads SGHRS; CDR2 reads YFSETQ. With 2 bases removed from V and 2 bases from J, the gap between germline ends came to 10 bases. CDR3 length: 14 residues. CDR3 bases: TGCGCCAGCAGCTTAGAGACAAGCAACACTGAAGCTTTCTTT. Its protein product is CASSLETSNTEAFF.

CDR3 residues: CASSPGFSFGEQYF. The CDR3 DNA follows: TGTGCCAGCAGCCCAGGATTCTCCTTTGGCGAGCAGTACTTC. This sequence joins TRBV11-2 and TRBJ2-7; no clear D. Per the germline V gene, CDR1 is SGHAT and CDR2 is FQNNGV. CDR3 size: 14 residues. Trimming took off 5 bases at V and 6 bases at J, with 17 bases between the two ends. The variable domain in full, completed from reference TRBV11-2 and TRBJ2-7, reads EAGVAQSPRYKIIEKRQSVAFWCNPISGHATLYWYQQILGQGPKLLIQFQNNGVVDDSQLPKDRFSAERLKGVDSTLKIQPAKLEDSAVYLCASSPGFSFGEQYFGPGTRLTVT.

The chain has TRBV5-4 and TRBJ2-3; TRBD2 is a possible D gene (6 bases). Trimming removed 2 bases at V and 6 bases at J, with 16 bases between. Germline loops: CDR1 SGHNT, CDR2 YYREEE (reference sequence). CDR3 size: 15 residues. In DNA form, the CDR3 reads TGTGCCAGCAGCTTCGGGACTCCGAGTGGGGATACGCAGTATTTT. It translates to CASSFGTPSGDTQYF. The full variable domain, in which reference TRBV5-4 and TRBJ2-3 provide the parts outside the CDR3, is ETGVTQSPTHLIKTRGQQVTLRCSSQSGHNTVSWYQQALGQGPQFIFQYYREEENGRGNFPPRFSGLQFPNYSSELNVNALELDDSALYLCASSFGTPSGDTQYFGPGTRLTVL.

The V and J genes are TRBV5-4 and TRBJ2-7, with D perhaps matching TRBD2 (5 bases). The V gene's germline CDR1 is SGHNT and CDR2 YYREEE (reference sequence). V lost 1 base and J 0 bases, leaving 11 bases between the germline ends. The CDR3 is 15 amino acids. CDR3 region: CASSLLSGSSYEQYF. CDR3 bases: TGTGCCAGCAGCTTGTTATCGGGGAGCTCCTACGAGCAGTACTTC.

This clone was detected only a few times. The chain couples TRBV5-1 to TRBJ2-7, with a tentative D call TRBD1 (6 bases). The CDR3 has 14 residues. Germline loops: CDR1 SGHRS, CDR2 YFSETQ. The V end lost 4 bases, the J end lost 0 bases, and 11 bases lay between the germline ends. The CDR3 loop reads CASSPQGPSYEQYF. DNA of the CDR3: TGCGCCAGCAGCCCACAGGGACCCTCCTACGAGCAGTACTTC.

V gene TRBV5-1 combines with J gene TRBJ1-3, with D perhaps matching TRBD1 (5 bases). The CDR3 extends over 17 amino acids. Germline loops: CDR1 SGHRS, CDR2 YFSETQ. With 4 bases removed from V and 0 bases from J, the gap between germline ends came to 17 bases. The CDR3 sequence: CASSRTGTPSSGNTIYF. CDR3 coding DNA: TGCGCCAGCAGCCGCACCGGGACTCCTAGCTCTGGAAACACCATATATTTT.

The chain has TRBV25-1 and TRBJ1-2; the D gene is possibly TRBD1 (6 bases). The CDR3 is 14 residues long. V lost 3 bases and J 4 bases, leaving 12 bases between the germline ends. The germline gives CDR1 MGHDK, CDR2 SYGVNS. CDR3 region: CASSDPAQGYGYTF. CDR3 nucleotide sequence: TGTGCCAGCAGTGACCCCGCACAGGGCTATGGCTACACCTTC.

This chain's CDR3 is CASSFRGTGFGTEAFF. The CDR3 DNA reads TGTGCCAGCAGCTTTAGGGGTACAGGGTTCGGCACTGAAGCTTTCTTT. This chain connects TRBV7-2 to TRBJ1-1; D is perhaps TRBD1 (6 bases). V was pared by 3 bases and J by 4 bases, with 18 bases between. Germline loops: CDR1 SGHTA, CDR2 FQGNSA. The length of the CDR3 is 16 residues. The full variable domain, in which reference TRBV7-2 and TRBJ1-1 provide the parts outside the CDR3, is GAGVSQSPSNKVTEKGKDVELRCDPISGHTALYWYRQSLGQGLEFLIYFQGNSAPDKSGLPSDRFSAERTGGSVSTLTIQRTQQEDSAVYLCASSFRGTGFGTEAFFGQGTRLTVV.

The chain joins TRBV16 to TRBJ1-1; perhaps TRBD1 as D (6 bases). V was trimmed by 3 bases and J by 1 base, leaving 15 bases between them. Germline CDR1 and CDR2: KGHSY and FQNENV. This CDR3 has 16 amino acids. The CDR3 DNA follows: TGTGCCAGCAGCCAGCCCGCAGGGGCCTCGAACACTGAAGCTTTCTTT. Protein: CASSQPAGASNTEAFF.

In its sample, this clone was seen once. The chain is built from TRBV11-1 and TRBJ2-7; tentatively, D is TRBD1 (5 bases). The germline CDR1 and CDR2 sequences are SGHAT and FQDESV (reference sequence). The CDR3 is 14 amino acids. The V gene lost 2 bases and the J gene lost 6 bases, with 14 bases spanning the gap. This CDR3 is CASSLRPQGREQYF. The CDR3 region has the DNA TGTGCCAGCAGCTTACGGCCGCAGGGTCGCGAGCAGTACTTC.

The gene calls are TRBV5-1 and TRBJ2-5; the match to TRBD1 covers 8 bases. Trimming at V came to 4 bases and at J to 3 bases, leaving 8 bases not matched to a gene. This CDR3 spans 15 amino acids. Germline CDR1 is SGHRS and CDR2 is YFSETQ. CDR3: CASSPSDRGEETQYF. The CDR3 nucleotides are TGCGCCAGCAGCCCCTCCGACAGGGGAGAAGAGACCCAGTACTTC.

The V call is TRBV21-1, the J call TRBJ2-4; TRBD1 is the table's D call, not checked against the DNA. TRBV21-1 is shown as a pseudogene. The CDR3 covers 15 residues. CDR3 DNA: TGTGCCAGCGGGGGACAAAGATTAGCCAAAAACATTCAGTACTTC. This sequence encodes CASGGQRLAKNIQYF.

The chain recombines TRBV6-1 with TRBJ1-2, with D uncertain. The CDR3 is 15 amino acids. The germline V gene has CDR1 MNHNS and CDR2 SASEGT. The V and J ends lost 3 bases and 4 bases respectively, with 15 bases between them. The CDR3 DNA sequence: TGTGCCAGCAGTGAGGAATTTGCGGGGTCCTATGGCTACACCTTC. Its protein product is CASSEEFAGSYGYTF.

This chain uses TRBV5-1 with TRBJ2-7, with a possible D match to TRBD1 (6 bases). V lost 0 bases, J lost 3 bases, and 13 bases lay in between. The germline V gene has CDR1 SGHRS and CDR2 YFSETQ. The CDR3 is 15 amino acids. The CDR3 DNA reads as TGCGCCAGCAGCTTGGCCGAAGGGGGAGTCTACGAGCAGTACTTC. Translation gives CASSLAEGGVYEQYF.

The V and J genes are TRBV19 and TRBJ1-5; tentatively, D is TRBD1 (5 bases). The CDR3 is 14 amino acids. CDR1 LNHDA and CDR2 SQIVND come from the germline V gene (reference sequence). Trimming took off 2 bases at V and 4 bases at J, with 9 bases between the two ends. The CDR3 DNA sequence: TGTGCCAGTAGTATACAGGGCCCGAATCAGCCCCAGCATTTT. Translated, it gives CASSIQGPNQPQHF.

This clone was detected only once. The chain combines TRBV30 with TRBJ2-5; TRBD2 agrees at 8 bases. The CDR3 is 16 residues long. Unmatched junction bases numbered 7, after V lost 0 bases and J lost 1 base. Germline V gene data show CDR1 as GTSNPN and CDR2 as SVGIG (reference sequence). The CDR3 region is CAWSVGGGRLQETQYF. The CDR3 bases are TGTGCCTGGAGTGTGGGCGGGGGGCGGCTCCAAGAGACCCAGTACTTC.

The chain is built from TRBV2 and TRBJ2-1; 10 bases are a match to TRBD2. CDR3 length equals 17 residues. Germline loops: CDR1 SNHLY, CDR2 FYNNEI. J lost 4 bases, V lost 2 bases, and 8 bases had no gene match. Here the CDR3 reads CASSEFIRTSGYNEQFF. Written as DNA, the CDR3 is TGTGCCAGCAGTGAATTTATTAGGACTAGCGGTTACAATGAGCAGTTCTTC. Complete variable domain (other parts from reference TRBV2 and TRBJ2-1): EPEVTQTPSHQVTQMGQEVILRCVPISNHLYFYWYRQILGQKVEFLVSFYNNEISEKSEIFDDQFSVERPDGSNFTLKIRSTKLEDSAMYFCASSEFIRTSGYNEQFFGPGTRLTVL.

The chain employs TRBV11-2 and TRBJ2-5; maybe TRBD1 (5 bases). This CDR3 region has 15 residues. Germline CDR1 reads SGHAT; CDR2 reads FQNNGV. V shed 0 bases and J shed 5 bases, with 13 bases lying between them. The CDR3 loop reads CASSLEGRAYETQYF. The CDR3 nucleotides read TGTGCCAGCAGCTTAGAGGGCAGGGCGTACGAGACCCAGTACTTC.